The entry below gives a single T cell receptor (beta chain) sequence along with its context. Antigen: not known. The data are from a study of post-analysis software for immune sequencing data. Across the whole study: The patients showed relapsing-remitting, secondary progressive and progressive-relapsing multiple sclerosis courses. Study-wide results and caveats: In patients, TRBV5-6, TRBV5-1 and TRBV20-1 belonged to about five TRBV segments found more frequently than in controls.

Presence of unique molecular identifiers characterized the TCR beta cDNA libraries. The yield from roughly 1 to 10 million T cells was roughly 500,000 cDNA molecules in total. TCRdb re-called the PCR reads with MiXCR, one entry per CDR3 protein. The sample gives about 770,000 distinct CDR3 sequences, about 43% of which show up once; approximately 5% is in the top ten. Germline V lookup: CDR1 SGDLS, CDR2 YYNGEE. This CDR3 has 15 amino acids. V lost 3 bases to trimming and J lost 8 bases, with 15 bases between them. The V and J genes are TRBV9 and TRBJ1-6; possibly TRBD1 for D (5 bases). The specimen was blood. The TCR comes from a girl aged 5-17 years with multiple sclerosis. The CDR3 DNA reads TGTGCCAGCAGCGAACTAGGGACGTTGGATTCACCCCTCCACTTT. Protein sequence: CASSELGTLDSPLHF.